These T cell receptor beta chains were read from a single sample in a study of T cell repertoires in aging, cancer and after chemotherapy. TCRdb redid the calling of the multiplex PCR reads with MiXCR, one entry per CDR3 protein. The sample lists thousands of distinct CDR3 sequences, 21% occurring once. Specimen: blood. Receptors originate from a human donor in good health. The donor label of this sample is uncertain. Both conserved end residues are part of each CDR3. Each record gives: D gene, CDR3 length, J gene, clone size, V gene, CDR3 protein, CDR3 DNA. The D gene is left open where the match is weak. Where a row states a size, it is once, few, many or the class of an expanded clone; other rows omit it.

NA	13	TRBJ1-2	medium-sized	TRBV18	CASSFNADYGYTF	TGTGCCAGCTCATTTAACGCAGACTATGGCTACACCTTC
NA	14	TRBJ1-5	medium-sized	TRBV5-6	CASSRDAGAQPQHF	TGTGCCAGCAGCCGAGATGCAGGGGCCCAGCCCCAGCATTTT
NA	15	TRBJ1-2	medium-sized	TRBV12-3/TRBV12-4	CASSTQVGEHYGYTF	TGTGCCAGCAGTACCCAAGTCGGGGAGCACTATGGCTACACCTTC
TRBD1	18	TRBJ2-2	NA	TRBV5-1	CASSFGAGGLLGTGELFF	TGCGCCAGCAGCTTTGGGGCAGGGGGCTTGTTGGGCACCGGGGAGCTGTTTTTT
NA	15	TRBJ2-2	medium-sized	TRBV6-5	CASSYAQGWAGELFF	TGTGCCAGCAGTTACGCGCAGGGGTGGGCCGGGGAGCTGTTTTTT
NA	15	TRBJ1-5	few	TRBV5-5	CASSLAGGYNQPQHF	TGTGCCAGCAGCTTGGCCGGCGGCTACAATCAGCCCCAGCATTTT
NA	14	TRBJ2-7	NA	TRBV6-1	CASSHPGLSYEQYF	TGTGCCAGCAGTCACCCGGGACTGTCCTACGAGCAGTACTTC
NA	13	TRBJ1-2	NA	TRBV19	CASTTGTIYGYTF	TGTGCCAGTACCACCGGGACAATCTATGGCTACACCTTC
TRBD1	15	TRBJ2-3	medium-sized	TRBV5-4	CASRLDRGVTDTQYF	TGTGCCAGCAGATTGGACAGGGGGGTCACAGATACGCAGTATTTT
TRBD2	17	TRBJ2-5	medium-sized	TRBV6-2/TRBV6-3	CASSSALGLAEVETQYF	TGTGCCAGCTCCTCTGCTTTGGGACTAGCGGAAGTGGAGACCCAGTACTTC
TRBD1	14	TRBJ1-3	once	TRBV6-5	CASSLQGAWNTIYF	TGTGCCAGCAGTTTACAGGGGGCTTGGAACACCATATATTTT
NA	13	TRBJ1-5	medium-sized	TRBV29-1	CSVTQVVGQPQHF	TGCAGCGTGACACAGGTCGTGGGGCAGCCCCAGCATTTT
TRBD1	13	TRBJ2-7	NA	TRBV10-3	CATGGTGVYEQYF	TGTGCCACCGGGGGGACAGGGGTCTACGAGCAGTACTTC
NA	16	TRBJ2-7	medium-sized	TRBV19	CASSIDWPSGAYEQYF	TGTGCCAGTAGTATAGATTGGCCCTCTGGCGCCTACGAGCAGTACTTC
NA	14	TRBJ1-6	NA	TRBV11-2	CASSDRRRVSPLHF	TGTGCCAGCAGCGACCGCAGGCGGGTTTCACCCCTCCACTTT
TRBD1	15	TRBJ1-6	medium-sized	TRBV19	CASSTGTGPFKTLHF	TGTGCCAGTAGTACCGGGACAGGACCATTTAAAACCCTCCACTTT
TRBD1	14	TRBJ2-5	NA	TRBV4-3	CASSQETGQETQYF	TGCGCCAGCAGCCAAGAGACAGGGCAAGAGACCCAGTACTTC
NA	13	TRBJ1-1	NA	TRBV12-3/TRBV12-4	CASSSDSYTEAFF	TGTGCCAGCAGCTCTGACAGCTACACTGAAGCTTTCTTT
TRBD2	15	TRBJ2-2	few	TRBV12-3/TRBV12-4	CASSRTSGNTGELFF	TGTGCCAGCAGTCGGACTAGCGGAAACACCGGGGAGCTGTTTTTT
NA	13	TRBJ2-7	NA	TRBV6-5	CASSRPQVYEQYF	TGTGCCAGCAGTAGACCCCAGGTATACGAGCAGTACTTC
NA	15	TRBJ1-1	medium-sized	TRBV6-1	CASPSRVDSITEAFF	TGTGCCAGTCCTTCTCGGGTGGACAGCATCACTGAAGCTTTCTTT
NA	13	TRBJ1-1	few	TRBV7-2	CASSSKTNTEAFF	TGTGCCAGCAGCTCTAAGACGAACACTGAAGCTTTCTTT
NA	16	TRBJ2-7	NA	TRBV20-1	CSARDLHSSSSYEQYF	TGCAGTGCTAGAGACCTTCACTCTTCGAGCTCCTACGAGCAGTACTTC
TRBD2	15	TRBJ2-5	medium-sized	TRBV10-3	CAISEPAGGQETQYF	TGTGCCATCAGTGAACCGGCGGGGGGGCAAGAGACCCAGTACTTC
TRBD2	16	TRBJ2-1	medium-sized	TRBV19	CASSFHSSGGINEQFF	TGTGCCAGTAGTTTCCACTCTAGCGGGGGGATCAATGAGCAGTTCTTC
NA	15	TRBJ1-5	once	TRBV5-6	CASSLAGGYNQLQHF	TGTGCCAGCAGCTTGGCCGGCGGCTACAATCAGCTCCAGCATTTT
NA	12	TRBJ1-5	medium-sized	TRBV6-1	CASSEWGQPQHF	TGTGCCAGCAGTGAGTGGGGTCAGCCCCAGCATTTT
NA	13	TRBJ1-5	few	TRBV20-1	CSANMGKTQPQHF	TGCAGTGCTAATATGGGTAAAACACAGCCCCAGCATTTT
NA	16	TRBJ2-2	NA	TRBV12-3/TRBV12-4	CASGLVWAANTGELFF	TGTGCTAGTGGTTTGGTTTGGGCCGCGAACACCGGGGAGCTGTTTTTT
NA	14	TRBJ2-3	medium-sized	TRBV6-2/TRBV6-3	CASSYAGSTDTQYF	TGTGCCAGCAGTTACGCGGGAAGCACAGATACGCAGTATTTT
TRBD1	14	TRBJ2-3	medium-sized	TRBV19	CASSTTGGTDTQYF	TGTGCCAGTAGTACTACAGGGGGCACAGATACGCAGTATTTT
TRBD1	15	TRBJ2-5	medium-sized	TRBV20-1	CSANIEGTGQETQYF	TGCAGTGCTAATATTGAAGGGACAGGGCAAGAGACCCAGTACTTC
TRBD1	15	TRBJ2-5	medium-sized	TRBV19	CASSSGLTGWETQYF	TGTGCCAGTAGTAGCGGTCTGACAGGGTGGGAGACCCAGTACTTC
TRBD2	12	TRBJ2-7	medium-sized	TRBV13	CASSSSGRGQYF	TGTGCCAGCAGCTCGTCAGGGAGGGGGCAGTACTTC
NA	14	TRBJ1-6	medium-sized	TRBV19	CASSSWGRNSPLHF	TGTGCCAGTAGTTCCTGGGGACGTAATTCACCCCTCCACTTT
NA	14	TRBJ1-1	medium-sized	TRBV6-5	CASSYSMANTEAFF	TGTGCCAGCAGTTACTCGATGGCTAACACTGAAGCTTTCTTT
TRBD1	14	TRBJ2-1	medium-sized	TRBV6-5	CASTGGQGAREQFF	TGTGCCAGCACTGGGGGACAGGGGGCGAGAGAGCAGTTCTTC
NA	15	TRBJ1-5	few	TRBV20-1	CSARDLGRRNQPQHF	TGCAGTGCTAGAGACCTAGGGCGTCGAAATCAGCCCCAGCATTTT
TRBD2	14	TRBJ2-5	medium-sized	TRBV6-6	CASSLAGDQETQYF	TGTGCCAGCAGCCTAGCGGGAGACCAAGAGACCCAGTACTTC
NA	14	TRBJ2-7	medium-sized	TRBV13	CASSPTLHKGEQYF	TGTGCCAGCAGCCCAACTCTCCACAAGGGCGAGCAGTACTTC
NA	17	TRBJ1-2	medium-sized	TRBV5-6	CASSPRARVGYNYGYTF	TGTGCCAGCAGCCCGAGGGCCAGGGTGGGATACAACTATGGCTACACCTTC
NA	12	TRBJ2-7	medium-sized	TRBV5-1	CASSSDGYEQYF	TGCGCCAGCAGCTCGGACGGTTACGAGCAGTACTTC
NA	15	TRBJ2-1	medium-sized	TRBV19	CASSARAGARGEQFF	TGTGCCAGTAGTGCTCGCGCGGGGGCACGCGGTGAGCAGTTCTTC
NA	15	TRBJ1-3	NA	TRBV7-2	CASSLSFFSGNTIYF	TGTGCCAGCAGCTTAAGCTTCTTCTCTGGAAACACCATATATTTT
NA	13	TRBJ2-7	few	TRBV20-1	CSARGDGSYEQYF	TGCAGTGCTAGAGGGGACGGCTCCTACGAGCAGTACTTC
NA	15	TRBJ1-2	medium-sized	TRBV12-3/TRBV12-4	CASSLAAGPPNGYTF	TGTGCCAGCAGTTTAGCAGCCGGGCCGCCCAATGGCTACACCTTC
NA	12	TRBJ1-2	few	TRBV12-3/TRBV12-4	CASSKKGYGYTF	TGTGCCAGCAGCAAGAAGGGCTATGGCTACACCTTC
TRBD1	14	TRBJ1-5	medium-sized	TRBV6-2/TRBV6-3	CASRGDSSNQPQHF	TGTGCCAGCAGGGGGGACAGTAGCAATCAGCCCCAGCATTTT
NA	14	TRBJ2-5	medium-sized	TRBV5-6	CASSLSGNQETQYF	TGTGCCAGCAGCTTATCTGGGAACCAAGAGACCCAGTACTTC
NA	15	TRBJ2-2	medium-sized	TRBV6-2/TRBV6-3	CASSYLDPNTGELFF	TGTGCCAGCAGTTACCTCGACCCGAACACCGGGGAGCTGTTTTTT